Presented here are 28 T cell receptor beta chains from one specimen sequenced in a study of CD8 T cells in Susac syndrome. With random hexamers, reverse transcription was performed on about 0.45 to 1 ug of RNA. TCRdb re-derived calls from the immunoSEQ multiplex PCR reads in MiXCR, one entry per CDR3 protein. Of approximately 190,000 distinct CDR3 sequences listed, nearly 97% are singletons. Source material: CD4+ T cells from PBMCs. The receptors stem from a human donor with Susac syndrome.

The count of this clonotype is one. The rearrangement joins TRBV29-1 to TRBJ2-1, with TRBD2 as a possible D gene (7 bases). CDR3 size: 13 residues. CDR1 and CDR2 (germline): SQVTM, ANQGSEA. The V end lost 7 bases, the J end lost 7 bases, and 17 bases lay between the germline ends. The CDR3 nucleotides read TGCAGCGCCCAAGGGGGGGGCTTTAATGAGCAGTTCTTC. Protein product: CSAQGGGFNEQFF.

The chain's CDR3 is CSARRTGSEKLFF. In nucleotides, the CDR3 is TGCAGTGCTAGACGGACAGGGTCTGAAAAACTGTTTTTT. The rearrangement uses TRBV20-1 and TRBJ1-4; TRBD1 matches 8 bases. There are 13 residues in the CDR3. The germline V gene encodes CDR1 DFQATT and CDR2 SNEGSKA (reference sequence). Trimming at V came to 2 bases and at J to 7 bases, leaving 3 bases not matched to a gene.

The chain combines TRBV12-3 or TRBV12-4 with TRBJ2-3, with D perhaps TRBD1 (5 bases). Trimming left V 10 bases short and J 0 bases short, with 14 bases between. The CDR3 consists of 14 residues. For the CDR3, the DNA is TGTGCCACCAGGGAAACCTTTAGCACAGATACGCAGTATTTT. It yields the protein CATRETFSTDTQYF.

This rearrangement joins TRBV6-5 to TRBJ2-4; 7 bases are a match to TRBD1. After removal of 6 bases from V and 3 bases from J, the junction contained 5 bases not matched to a gene. The germline V gene has CDR1 MNHEY and CDR2 SVGAGI. This CDR3 spans 14 amino acids. The CDR3 loop reads CASRQGLGKNIQYF. In nucleotides, the CDR3 is TGTGCCAGCAGACAGGGGTTGGGCAAAAACATTCAGTACTTC.

The chain combines TRBV5-1 with TRBJ2-2; tentatively, D is TRBD1 or TRBD2 (6 bases each). V gave up 4 bases and J gave up 4 bases, with 14 bases separating them. The length of the CDR3 is 15 residues. Germline CDR1 reads SGHRS; CDR2 reads YFSETQ. DNA of the CDR3: TGCGCCAGCAGCCACGGGGGCGTTGGCACCGGGGAGCTGTTTTTT. Translating gives CASSHGGVGTGELFF.

The chain is built from TRBV12-3 or TRBV12-4 and TRBJ2-5; D remains ambiguous. The V end lost 5 bases, the J end lost 4 bases, and 14 bases lay between the germline ends. This CDR3 is built from 14 residues. CDR3 region: CASSQQRRRETQYF. In DNA form, the CDR3 reads TGTGCCAGCAGTCAACAGCGAAGGCGAGAGACCCAGTACTTC.

The chain recombines TRBV27 with TRBJ1-1; D may be TRBD1 (5 bases). V gave up 2 bases and J gave up 1 base, with 8 bases separating them. From germline, CDR1 is MNHEY and CDR2 SMNVEV (reference sequence). This CDR3 spans 14 amino acids. The chain's CDR3 is CASSLGGRNTEAFF. The CDR3 DNA is TGTGCCAGCAGTTTAGGGGGACGGAACACTGAAGCTTTCTTT.

This chain links TRBV19 with TRBJ1-6; 9 nucleotides line up with TRBD1. V lost 7 bases to trimming and J lost 7 bases; unmatched junction nucleotides: 2. Germline V CDR1 and CDR2: LNHDA, SQIVND (reference sequence). The CDR3 extends over 13 amino acids. The CDR3 DNA follows: TGTGCCAGTACCGGGACAGGGAATTCACCCCTCCACTTT. It specifies CASTGTGNSPLHF. Full variable domain (remainder filled in from reference TRBV19 and TRBJ1-6): DGGITQSPKYLFRKEGQNVTLSCEQNLNHDAMYWYRQDPGQGLRLIYYSQIVNDFQKGDIAEGYSVSREKKESFPLTVTSAQKNPTAFYLCASTGTGNSPLHFGNGTRLTVT.

This chain links TRBV30 with TRBJ2-2; D remains unclear. V shed 4 bases and J shed 6 bases, with 9 bases lying between them. CDR3 length: 12 amino acids. Germline CDR1 reads GTSNPN; CDR2 reads SVGIG (reference sequence). For the CDR3, the DNA is TGTGCCTGGATACCCGGAGCCGGGGAGCTGTTTTTT. It specifies CAWIPGAGELFF.

The chain recombines TRBV20-1 with TRBJ2-2; the D gene is possibly TRBD2 (6 bases). Germline V gene data show CDR1 as DFQATT and CDR2 as SNEGSKA (reference sequence). The CDR3 is made up of 12 amino acids. The CDR3 region has the DNA TGCGGCAGCGGGCTTAACACCGGGGAGCTGTTTTTT. Amino acids: CGSGLNTGELFF.

V gene TRBV3-1 combines with J gene TRBJ1-2, with 8 nucleotides matching TRBD1. V dropped 4 bases and J dropped 6; count of bases not matched to a gene: 7. Germline V gene sequence: CDR1 LGHDT, CDR2 YNNKEL (reference sequence). The CDR3 runs 14 residues. The CDR3 DNA sequence: TGTGCCAGCAGCCGAAGTACAGGGGGGGATGGCTACACCTTC. As protein: CASSRSTGGDGYTF.

The V call is TRBV7-9, the J call TRBJ1-4, with 9 bases aligning to TRBD1. The CDR3 length is 14 residues. V dropped 4 bases and J dropped 8; count of bases not matched to a gene: 5. CDR1 and CDR2 from the germline V gene are SEHNR and FQNEAQ (reference sequence). This CDR3 is CASSSGTGSEKLFF. The DNA of the CDR3 is TGTGCCAGCAGCTCCGGGACAGGGTCCGAAAAACTGTTTTTT. Drawing the rest from reference TRBV7-9 and TRBJ1-4, the complete variable domain is DTGVSQNPRHKITKRGQNVTFRCDPISEHNRLYWYRQTLGQGPEFLTYFQNEAQLEKSRLLSDRFSAERPKGSFSTLEIQRTEQGDSAMYLCASSSGTGSEKLFFGSGTQLSVL.

The table lists this clonotype with a count of one. The chain employs TRBV5-1 and TRBJ1-2; D gene unclear. Germline V gene lookup returns CDR1 SGHRS and CDR2 YFSETQ. This CDR3 spans 13 amino acids. V was clipped by 3 bases and J by 8 bases, with 14 bases between them. CDR3 nucleotide sequence: TGCGCCAGCAGCTCTGAGGGAGTCTCCGGCTACACCTTC. It specifies CASSSEGVSGYTF.

The genes are TRBV29-1 and TRBJ2-2, with D perhaps given as TRBD1 or TRBD2 (5 bases each). The CDR3 is 14 residues long. With 4 bases removed from V and 0 bases from J, the gap between germline ends came to 9 bases. Germline CDR1 is SQVTM and CDR2 is ANQGSEA. The CDR3 loop is CSVGRETNTGELFF. The CDR3 nucleotides read TGCAGCGTTGGCAGGGAGACGAACACCGGGGAGCTGTTTTTT.

The chain uses TRBV4-2 and TRBJ1-1, with D perhaps TRBD1 (5 bases). CDR3 size: 17 residues. Between the trimmed V and J ends, which lost 2 bases and 1 base, there was a span of 17 bases. Germline V gene lookup returns CDR1 LGHNA and CDR2 YNFKEQ. The CDR3 sequence: CASSQRRQGTQNTEAFF. CDR3 bases: TGTGCCAGCAGCCAACGTCGCCAAGGGACTCAGAACACTGAAGCTTTCTTT.

The chain uses TRBV30 and TRBJ2-2; D unresolved. Germline CDR1 GTSNPN, CDR2 SVGIG (reference sequence). Trimming took off 3 bases at V and 3 bases at J, with 11 bases between the two ends. This CDR3 is built from 14 residues. CDR3 residues: CAWSAVSHTGELFF. Here the CDR3 DNA reads TGTGCCTGGAGCGCGGTTAGCCACACCGGGGAGCTGTTTTTT.

The chain combines TRBV5-1 with TRBJ1-2; D may be TRBD1 (5 bases). Germline-derived CDR1 and CDR2 are SGHRS and YFSETQ. The CDR3 runs 15 residues. V lost 2 bases to trimming and J lost 5 bases, with 16 bases between them. CDR3 nucleotide sequence: TGCGCCAGCAGCTTATCGCAGGGCACCTCTTATGGCTACACCTTC. Translation gives CASSLSQGTSYGYTF.

V usage is TRBV9 and J usage is TRBJ2-2; 10 bases fit TRBD1. Looked up from germline, CDR1 is SGDLS and CDR2 is YYNGEE. The CDR3 contains 16 residues. Unmatched junction bases numbered 3, after V lost 2 bases and J lost 2 bases. The CDR3 DNA reads TGTGCCAGCAGCGTCCAGACAGGGGGCAACACCGGGGAGCTGTTTTTT. Translating it yields CASSVQTGGNTGELFF.

The chain recombines TRBV19 with TRBJ1-2, with D unclear. CDR3 size: 12 residues. Germline loops: CDR1 LNHDA, CDR2 SQIVND (reference sequence). V was cut by 5 bases and J by 5 bases, with 9 bases left in between. CDR3 loop: CASSVPDYGYTF. CDR3 nucleotide sequence: TGTGCCAGTAGTGTGCCGGATTATGGCTACACCTTC. Full variable domain (remainder filled in from reference TRBV19 and TRBJ1-2): DGGITQSPKYLFRKEGQNVTLSCEQNLNHDAMYWYRQDPGQGLRLIYYSQIVNDFQKGDIAEGYSVSREKKESFPLTVTSAQKNPTAFYLCASSVPDYGYTFGSGTRLTVV.

The chain couples TRBV6-5 to TRBJ1-4, with TRBD1 matching over 8 bases. The CDR3 runs to 18 residues. The V gene's germline CDR1 is MNHEY and CDR2 SVGAGI. Trimming cost V 1 base and J 3 bases; bases outside gene matches: 10. CDR3 nucleotide sequence: TGTGCCAGCAGTTACTTCTCCGGGACAGGTTATTCTAATGAAAAACTGTTTTTT. This gives the protein CASSYFSGTGYSNEKLFF.

The CDR3 coding sequence is TGCGCCAGCAGCCAAGATCGAGAACCTGAAAAACTGTTTTTT. It encodes CASSQDREPEKLFF. The chain recombines TRBV4-1 with TRBJ1-4; D is ambiguous. This CDR3 spans 14 amino acids. V was cut by 0 bases and J by 7 bases, with 9 bases left in between. Germline-derived CDR1 and CDR2 are MGHRA and YSYEKL.

V and J are TRBV29-1 and TRBJ1-4; D possibly corresponds to TRBD1 (5 bases). From germline, CDR1 is SQVTM and CDR2 ANQGSEA. V lost 7 bases and J lost 8, with 20 bases in between. This CDR3 spans 14 amino acids. CDR3 protein: CSAIRFAGGEKLFF. CDR3 in DNA: TGCAGCGCAATTAGGTTCGCGGGGGGGGAAAAACTGTTTTTT.

This clonotype was counted once. The genes are TRBV7-9 and TRBJ2-5; a possible D gene is TRBD2 (5 bases). V was shortened by 7 bases and J by 2 bases, with 14 bases between the two germline ends. The CDR3 sequence is 14 residues long. Germline loops: CDR1 SEHNR, CDR2 FQNEAQ (reference sequence). CDR3 sequence: CASIRNRGQETQYF. CDR3 nucleotides: TGTGCCAGCATCAGAAACCGAGGGCAAGAGACCCAGTACTTC. Variable domain in full (rest from reference TRBV7-9 and TRBJ2-5): DTGVSQNPRHKITKRGQNVTFRCDPISEHNRLYWYRQTLGQGPEFLTYFQNEAQLEKSRLLSDRFSAERPKGSFSTLEIQRTEQGDSAMYLCASIRNRGQETQYFGPGTRLLVL.

The chain recombines TRBV19 with TRBJ2-7; 8 bases align to TRBD1. CDR1 and CDR2 (germline): LNHDA, SQIVND (reference sequence). There are 15 residues in the CDR3. The V segment lost 6 bases and the J segment 0 bases; nucleotides outside the gene matches: 7. The CDR3 DNA is TGTGCCAGTAGCAGGGACAGGACCAGCTCCTACGAGCAGTACTTC. Encoded protein: CASSRDRTSSYEQYF.

V and J are TRBV14 and TRBJ2-7; D remains ambiguous. V was trimmed by 0 bases and J by 0 bases, leaving 9 bases between them. The CDR3 length is 15 residues. In germline, CDR1 is SGHDN, CDR2 FVKESK. In DNA, the CDR3 is TGTGCCAGCAGCCAAGAGAGAGGCGGCTCCTACGAGCAGTACTTC. Encoded protein: CASSQERGGSYEQYF. The variable domain in full, completed from reference TRBV14 and TRBJ2-7, reads EAGVTQFPSHSVIEKGQTVTLRCDPISGHDNLYWYRRVMGKEIKFLLHFVKESKQDESGMPNNRFLAERTGGTYSTLKVQPAELEDSGVYFCASSQERGGSYEQYFGPGTRLTVT.

This chain links TRBV4-2 with TRBJ2-7, with D perhaps TRBD2 (6 bases). CDR1 is LGHNA, CDR2 YNFKEQ, per germline. Trimming took 5 bases from V and 2 from J, leaving 13 bases between them. The CDR3 is 14 amino acids. In DNA form, the CDR3 reads TGTGCCAGCAGCACCTCGGGACTCGCCTACGAGCAGTACTTC. This translates into CASSTSGLAYEQYF.

V usage is TRBV7-9 and J usage is TRBJ2-7, with a weak D call TRBD1 (5 bases). The CDR3 is 14 amino acids. The germline V gene encodes CDR1 SEHNR and CDR2 FQNEAQ (reference sequence). Trimming cost V 0 bases and J 6 bases, with 12 bases left between them. This chain's CDR3 is CASSLAGQLPEQYF. CDR3 DNA: TGTGCCAGCAGCTTAGCCGGACAACTTCCCGAGCAGTACTTC.

The V call is TRBV30, the J call TRBJ1-2, with no clear D. Germline CDR1 and CDR2: GTSNPN and SVGIG (reference sequence). V lost 3 bases, J lost 8 bases, and 13 bases lay in between. CDR3 size: 12 residues. This chain's CDR3 is CAWRRETGGYTF. In nucleotides, the CDR3 is TGTGCCTGGAGGAGGGAGACGGGGGGCTACACCTTC.